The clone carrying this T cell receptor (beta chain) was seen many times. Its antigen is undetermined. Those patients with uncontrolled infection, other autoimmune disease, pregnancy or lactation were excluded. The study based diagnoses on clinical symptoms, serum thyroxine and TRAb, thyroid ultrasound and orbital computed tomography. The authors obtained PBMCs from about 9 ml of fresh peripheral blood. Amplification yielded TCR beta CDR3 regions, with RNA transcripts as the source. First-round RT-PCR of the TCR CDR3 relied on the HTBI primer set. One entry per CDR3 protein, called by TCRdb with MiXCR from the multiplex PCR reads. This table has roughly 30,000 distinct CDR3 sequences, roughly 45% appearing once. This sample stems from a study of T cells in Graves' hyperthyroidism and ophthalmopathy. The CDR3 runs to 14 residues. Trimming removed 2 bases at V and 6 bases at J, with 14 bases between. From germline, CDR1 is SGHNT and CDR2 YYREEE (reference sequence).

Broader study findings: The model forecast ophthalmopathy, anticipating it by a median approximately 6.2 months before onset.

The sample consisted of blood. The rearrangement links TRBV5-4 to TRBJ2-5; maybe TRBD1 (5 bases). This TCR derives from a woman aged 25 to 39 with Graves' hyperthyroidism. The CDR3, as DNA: TGTGCCAGCAGCTTCTTAGGGGCGTCGAAGACCCAGTACTTC. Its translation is CASSFLGASKTQYF.